This T cell receptor beta chain was obtained from a study of blood T cell repertoires in COVID-19 (TCRdb year 2020). For the study in its entirety: Samples from collaborators originated in the United States, Italy and Spain and spanned both the acute and convalescent phases of COVID-19. A de-identified subject ID, COVID-19 status, age in years and sex were almost always included in the sample metadata. The repertoires were made available in a free public database intended to serve as a resource for research on the immune response to SARS-CoV-2. Subjects who had been exposed to COVID-19, were actively infected with it, or had recovered from it provided the deeply sampled blood TCRbeta repertoires that made up the dataset. The material from the prospective study consisted of cDNA or gDNA derived from T cells, B-cell-depleted T cells, or PBMCs. The samples were drawn from two sources: the first 160 participants of the ongoing ImmuneRACE study, and 1,000 to 1,500 subjects contributed by 6 global collaborators. HLA class I and class II types, where available, came from metadata supplied by the sample provider rather than from assay-based typing. What the authors observed across the whole study: How much clinical and demographic metadata was included differed by source and by participant, and the metadata was provided uncurated.

Comment on this clone: It lacks a known antigen. Within one base of it there is no much larger clone, and no base qualities were kept.

TCRbeta CDR3 regions were amplified from genomic DNA using the immunoSEQ Assay, a bias-controlled multiplex PCR. Per the original workflow: Within the assay, amplification of reference gene primers was used to estimate how many nucleated cells each sample contained. To quantify the absolute abundance of each unique TCRbeta CDR3 rearrangement, sequence reads were collapsed and filtered. For each sample, productive Simpson clonality was calculated as the square root of Simpson's diversity index across productive rearrangements. The source is immuneACCESS, and TCRdb retained only in-frame sequences with V and J called. Part of the clones is not carried over; for the studies checked, unresolved V genes explain less than half of this, and the remainder is unexplained. The V and J calls and clone size were taken over from that table, and D and trimming were inferred from the DNA. The sample records 150,000 to 180,000 clones, 80% to 90% of which are singletons. Around a tenth of the sample belongs to the ten largest clones.

Collaborating institutions collected whole blood in K2EDTA tubes following their own protocols. Collaborator samples were shipped for TCRbeta analysis as frozen whole blood, isolated PBMCs, or DNA extracted from either sample type. This sequence was found in a woman aged 45-65 years with acute or convalescent COVID-19. Sequencing was done on a sample of peripheral blood.

The nucleotides are TGTGCCAGCAGCGTAGGGACCGGCGGGGTAGGCGGAGAGACCCAGTACTTC. Translation gives CASSVGTGGVGGETQYF. Recombination linked TRBV9 to TRBJ2-5; a tentative D match to TRBD2 spans 6 bases. V and J are truncated by 0 bases and 4 bases respectively, leaving an intervening sequence of 19 bases. The CDR3, cysteine through phenylalanine, is 17 amino acids long. CDR3 DNA only is kept here, 51 bases in frame from base 1. The germline V gene encodes CDR1 SGDLS and CDR2 YYNGEE.